This record covers a single T cell receptor beta chain. No antigen is known for it. This sample was taken from a study of siplizumab effects on memory and regulatory T cells. The CDR3 is made up of 16 amino acids. CDR1 is SGHRS, CDR2 YFSETQ, per germline. Trimming cost V 4 bases and J 2 bases, with 19 bases left between them. The study, taken as a whole, reports: It seemed that naive T cells were more diverse than memory cells and were major contributors to the alloresponse. Alloreactive sequences tracing back to unstimulated CD4+ memory cells fell significantly with siplizumab. There was no confirmation of the suppressive function of proliferating Tregs from siplizumab cultures.

The assay was immunoSEQ multiplex PCR, and TCRdb's table has in-frame clones only and misses some. The sample holds roughly 100,000 clones, 80% to 95% seen once. The specimen sequenced was CD4+ T cells sorted from blood. This TCR was sampled from a human donor in good health. J is TRBJ2-7 and V is TRBV5-1; D is possibly TRBD1 (5 bases). The CDR3 loop is CASSLWAGQRTYEQYF. For the CDR3, the DNA is TGCGCCAGCAGCCTCTGGGCCGGACAAAGAACCTACGAGCAGTACTTC. The full variable domain, completed using reference TRBV5-1 and TRBJ2-7, is KAGVTQTPRYLIKTRGQQVTLSCSPISGHRSVSWYQQTPGQGLQFLFEYFSETQRNKGNFPGRFSGRQFSNSRSEMNVSTLELGDSALYLCASSLWAGQRTYEQYFGPGTRLTVT.